What follows describes a single T cell receptor beta chain. Its target is not known. The V end lost 4 bases, the J end lost 4 bases, and 18 bases lay between the germline ends. The CDR3 is made up of 15 amino acids. Germline V CDR1 and CDR2: SGHRS, YFSETQ. The PCR employed 60 Vbeta primers together with 13 Jbeta primers. Data came from immunoSEQ multiplex PCR; TCRdb stores just in-frame clones and leaves some out. The sample yields approximately 150,000 clones, around 82% seen once. The data were obtained in a study of cytomegalovirus exposure and HLA in healthy donors. Broader study findings: When a later analysis compared HLA-associated TCR beta chains with equally common others, the HLA-associated chains turned out to be more clonally expanded and to have lower generation probabilities. There were some public TCRs occurring in many donors, but most TCR sequences were rare. The majority of CMV-associated TCR beta chains were reported as apparently HLA-restricted in a later analysis.

The chain links TRBV5-1 to TRBJ2-7, with D possibly TRBD1 on 5 matching bases. The sequence was obtained from a woman aged 40-49 years in good health and CMV-seropositive. The specimen was PBMCs. The CDR3 DNA is TGCGCCAGCAGCCCAAGACAGCAGAGGTTTTACGAGCAGTACTTC. The encoded protein is CASSPRQQRFYEQYF.